One sample yielded the 26 T cell receptor beta chains listed below, sequenced in a study of blood T cell repertoires in COVID-19. TCRdb keeps only in-frame clones here, not all; method: immunoSEQ multiplex PCR. The repertoire has 200,000 or so clones, about 80% of them found once; the top ten carry 6.9%. The source material was peripheral blood. All receptors derive from a human donor with acute or convalescent COVID-19. The donor label of this sample is uncertain.

V gene TRBV10-3 combines with J gene TRBJ1-2, with D unresolved. V dropped 3 bases and J dropped 8 bases, with 13 bases sitting between them. Germline CDR1 and CDR2: ENHRY and SYGVKD. This CDR3 has 13 residues. CDR3 in amino acids: CAISERDSEGYTF. The CDR3, as DNA: TGTGCCATCAGTGAACGGGATTCGGAAGGCTACACCTTC.

At least ten counts were recorded for this clone. J is TRBJ2-5 and V is TRBV11-2; maybe TRBD1 (6 bases). The CDR3 extends over 16 amino acids. The V end lost 5 bases, the J end lost 3 bases, and 19 bases lay between the germline ends. Germline V gene sequence: CDR1 SGHAT, CDR2 FQNNGV. CDR3 sequence reads: CASSPLGAGSEETQYF. The CDR3 DNA is TGTGCCAGCAGCCCCCTGGGGGCAGGCTCTGAAGAGACCCAGTACTTC. Full variable domain (rest looked up from reference TRBV11-2 and TRBJ2-5): EAGVAQSPRYKIIEKRQSVAFWCNPISGHATLYWYQQILGQGPKLLIQFQNNGVVDDSQLPKDRFSAERLKGVDSTLKIQPAKLEDSAVYLCASSPLGAGSEETQYFGPGTRLLVL.

The V gene is TRBV9, the J gene TRBJ2-3, with D tentatively TRBD2 (7 bases). Trimming took off 3 bases at V and 3 bases at J, with 14 bases between the two ends. CDR3 length: 15 residues. CDR1 is SGDLS and CDR2 is YYNGEE in the germline V gene. CDR3 DNA sequence: TGTGCCAGCAGCGGGAGGGGGGGCAGGACAGATACGCAGTATTTT. Amino acid sequence: CASSGRGGRTDTQYF.

This chain uses TRBV5-8 with TRBJ1-2; 7 bases agree with TRBD1. V lost 0 bases to trimming and J lost 7 bases; unmatched junction nucleotides: 12. Germline V CDR1 and CDR2: SGHTS, YDEGEE. The CDR3 consists of 16 residues. In DNA, the CDR3 is TGTGCCAGCAGCTTGGGGGGACAGACCCTAGGTATTGGCTACACCTTC. Protein sequence: CASSLGGQTLGIGYTF.

The chain combines TRBV5-4 with TRBJ2-2; 9 bases are a match to TRBD2. V dropped 1 base and J dropped 1; count of bases not matched to a gene: 2. The CDR3 runs to 16 residues. Germline CDR1 and CDR2: SGHNT and YYREEE (reference sequence). The CDR3 sequence is CASSLYSGGNTGELFF. The CDR3 DNA is TGTGCCAGCAGCTTGTATAGCGGGGGGAACACCGGGGAGCTGTTTTTT.

The chain carries TRBV15 and TRBJ1-3; D remains ambiguous. V lost 0 bases and J 4 bases, leaving 10 bases between the germline ends. The CDR3 is made up of 15 amino acids. Germline V CDR1 and CDR2: LNHNV, YYDKDF (reference sequence). Written as DNA, the CDR3 is TGTGCCACCAGCAGAGAGGGAGGGTCCGGAAACACCATATATTTT. It is translated as CATSREGGSGNTIYF.

The chain links TRBV2 to TRBJ2-3; 11 bases line up with TRBD2. Trimming cost V 2 bases and J 5 bases; bases outside gene matches: 0. Germline V gene lookup returns CDR1 SNHLY and CDR2 FYNNEI. This CDR3 has 14 residues. In DNA, the CDR3 is TGTGCCAGCAGTGAAACTAGCGGGAGAGATACGCAGTATTTT. This sequence encodes CASSETSGRDTQYF.

The sample holds a few counts of this clone. This sequence joins TRBV12-5 and TRBJ2-1, with TRBD2 matching over 9 bases. Germline V lookup: CDR1 LGHNT, CDR2 FRNRAP. This CDR3 is 13 amino acids long. After removal of 2 bases from V and 10 bases from J, the junction contained 3 bases not matched to a gene. The chain's CDR3 is CASGLILAGEQFF. The DNA of the CDR3 is TGTGCTAGTGGTTTGATTCTAGCGGGAGAGCAGTTCTTC.

The chain carries TRBV2 and TRBJ1-2, with D perhaps matching TRBD1 (6 bases). The CDR3 loop spans 14 amino acids. Between the trimmed V and J ends, which lost 5 bases and 2 bases, there was a span of 12 bases. The germline V gene has CDR1 SNHLY and CDR2 FYNNEI. The CDR3 sequence is CASSTGTLNYGYTF. The DNA of the CDR3 is TGTGCCAGCAGTACCGGGACACTCAACTATGGCTACACCTTC.

The J gene is TRBJ2-7, the V gene TRBV11-2, with a weak D call TRBD2 (5 bases). Germline-derived CDR1 and CDR2 are SGHAT and FQNNGV. The CDR3 totals 15 residues. Trimming shortened V by 5 bases and J by 4 bases, and 18 bases separated the two germline ends. CDR3 amino acids: CASSPQGAVGYEQYF. The CDR3 DNA sequence: TGTGCCAGCAGCCCCCAAGGAGCGGTCGGGTACGAGCAGTACTTC.

The rearrangement joins TRBV19 to TRBJ1-2; the D is unclear. The germline gives CDR1 LNHDA, CDR2 SQIVND (reference sequence). This CDR3 is built from 12 residues. V lost 3 bases, J lost 7 bases, and 9 bases lay in between. CDR3 loop: CASSIGPLGYTF. CDR3 DNA: TGTGCCAGTAGTATCGGTCCACTTGGCTACACCTTC.

This clone was recorded a few times. The CDR3 spells CASSLALGANVLTF. DNA of the CDR3: TGTGCCAGCAGCTTAGCGTTAGGGGCCAACGTCCTGACTTTC. V and J are TRBV7-9 and TRBJ2-6; D gene ambiguous. Germline assignment: CDR1 SEHNR and CDR2 FQNEAQ (reference sequence). Trimming stripped 0 bases from V and 4 bases from J, with 4 bases between. The CDR3 runs to 14 residues.

The chain employs TRBV10-1 and TRBJ2-7; TRBD2 aligns across 15 bases. Germline-derived CDR1 and CDR2 are WNHNN and SYGVQD (reference sequence). After removal of 0 bases from V and 5 bases from J, the junction contained 11 bases not matched to a gene. The CDR3 is 19 residues long. CDR3 sequence: CASSESRTSGRAFRDEQYF. In nucleotides, the CDR3 is TGCGCCAGCAGTGAGTCGAGGACTAGCGGGAGGGCTTTTCGAGACGAGCAGTACTTC.

The chain couples TRBV27 to TRBJ2-4, with D possibly matching TRBD1 (6 bases). The V gene lost 6 bases and the J gene lost 9 bases, with 15 bases spanning the gap. Germline assignment: CDR1 MNHEY and CDR2 SMNVEV (reference sequence). The CDR3 runs 13 residues. This chain's CDR3 is CASRSSGVGIQYF. Written as DNA, the CDR3 is TGTGCCAGCAGGAGCTCAGGGGTCGGCATTCAGTACTTC.

The V and J genes are TRBV28 and TRBJ1-4, with 10 bases lining up with TRBD1. V was pared by 2 bases and J by 7 bases, with 7 bases of the junction left unmatched. The CDR3 is 16 residues long. Germline CDR1 MDHEN, CDR2 SYDVKM. The CDR3 reads CASSLGSRTGGEKLFF. CDR3 sequence (DNA): TGTGCCAGCAGTTTAGGTAGTCGGACAGGGGGTGAAAAACTGTTTTTT.

This chain joins TRBV27 and TRBJ2-1; perhaps TRBD2 as D (5 bases). Per germline, CDR1 MNHEY and CDR2 SMNVEV (reference sequence). The CDR3 covers 15 residues. Between the trimmed V and J ends, which lost 6 bases and 5 bases, there was a span of 17 bases. CDR3 amino acids: CASSRRRLGDNEQFF. The DNA of the CDR3 is TGTGCCAGCAGCCGAAGGAGGCTTGGGGACAATGAGCAGTTCTTC.

CDR3 DNA: TGTGCCAGCAGTTTTTCGGTGGACAGAGGGGCTTTCTTT. The encoded protein is CASSFSVDRGAFF. The J gene is TRBJ1-1, the V gene TRBV6-5; tentatively, D is TRBD1 (6 bases). From germline, CDR1 is MNHEY and CDR2 SVGAGI. CDR3 length: 13 residues. The germline V and J ends were trimmed by 4 bases and 11 bases, with 17 bases remaining between them.

V and J are TRBV19 and TRBJ1-5; maybe TRBD1 (6 bases). V was pared by 7 bases and J by 0 bases, with 13 bases between. The CDR3 has 15 amino acids. The germline V gene encodes CDR1 LNHDA and CDR2 SQIVND (reference sequence). The CDR3 spells CASNPGQYSNQPQHF. The DNA for the CDR3 is TGTGCCAGTAATCCCGGACAGTATAGCAATCAGCCCCAGCATTTT.

This rearrangement joins TRBV28 to TRBJ1-5; a possible D gene is TRBD1 (5 bases). Germline loops: CDR1 MDHEN, CDR2 SYDVKM. The CDR3 covers 15 residues. The V and J ends lost 5 bases and 0 bases respectively, with 11 bases between them. CDR3 sequence reads: CASSPDIGSNQPQHF. The CDR3 DNA reads TGTGCCAGCAGTCCGGACATTGGTAGCAATCAGCCCCAGCATTTT.

The chain employs TRBV27 and TRBJ1-2; unclear D gene. Germline V lookup: CDR1 MNHEY, CDR2 SMNVEV (reference sequence). V dropped 1 base and J dropped 4 bases, with 16 bases sitting between them. The CDR3 consists of 16 residues. Here the CDR3 reads CASSLYPEEEGYGYTF. In nucleotides, the CDR3 is TGTGCCAGCAGTTTATATCCGGAGGAGGAAGGCTATGGCTACACCTTC.

The chain joins TRBV7-9 to TRBJ1-2, with 7 bases lining up with TRBD1. Trimming removed 4 bases from V and 5 bases from J; junction bases left unmatched: 10. The CDR3 has 15 amino acids. Germline assignment: CDR1 SEHNR and CDR2 FQNEAQ (reference sequence). Here the CDR3 reads CASSSWTGYSYGYTF. The CDR3 nucleotides are TGTGCCAGCAGCTCCTGGACAGGATACTCATATGGCTACACCTTC.

V gene TRBV2 combines with J gene TRBJ1-2; tentatively, D is TRBD1 (5 bases). The CDR3 runs to 11 residues. Germline assignment: CDR1 SNHLY and CDR2 FYNNEI. V dropped 6 bases and J dropped 8 bases, with 10 bases sitting between them. The CDR3 DNA sequence: TGTGCCAGCAGGGCAGGGATAGGCTACACCTTC. Encoded protein: CASRAGIGYTF. The full variable domain, rest sourced from reference TRBV2 and TRBJ1-2, is EPEVTQTPSHQVTQMGQEVILRCVPISNHLYFYWYRQILGQKVEFLVSFYNNEISEKSEIFDDQFSVERPDGSNFTLKIRSTKLEDSAMYFCASRAGIGYTFGSGTRLTVV.

This chain links TRBV6-5 with TRBJ1-2; D is perhaps TRBD1 (6 bases). The V gene lost 5 bases and the J gene lost 6 bases, with 19 bases spanning the gap. In germline, CDR1 is MNHEY, CDR2 SVGAGI. This CDR3 has 15 amino acids. CDR3 amino acids: CASSTLQGIANGYTF. CDR3 nucleotides: TGTGCCAGCAGTACCCTACAGGGAATCGCGAATGGCTACACCTTC.

The rearrangement links TRBV30 to TRBJ1-6, with 9 nucleotides matching TRBD1. Germline-derived CDR1 and CDR2 are GTSNPN and SVGIG (reference sequence). The CDR3 length is 13 residues. Trimming at V came to 5 bases and at J to 7 bases, leaving 3 bases not matched to a gene. CDR3 nucleotides: TGTGCCTGGGGACAGGGGTGGAATTCACCCCTCCACTTT. Residues: CAWGQGWNSPLHF.

V is TRBV24-1 and J is TRBJ1-2, with 8 bases identical to TRBD1. CDR1 and CDR2 from the germline V gene are KGHDR and SFDVKD. This CDR3 region has 13 residues. V lost 4 bases, J lost 6 bases, and 3 bases stayed unmatched. The CDR3 loop reads CATSERTGHGYTF. CDR3 coding DNA: TGTGCCACCAGTGAGAGGACAGGGCATGGCTACACCTTC.

This sequence joins TRBV7-3 and TRBJ2-2; D possibly corresponds to TRBD2 (6 bases). From germline, CDR1 is SGHTA and CDR2 FQGTGA. The CDR3 has 14 residues. V lost 7 bases and J 0 bases, leaving 9 bases between the germline ends. The CDR3 region is CASKAGPNTGELFF. Here the CDR3 DNA reads TGTGCCAGCAAGGCGGGACCGAACACCGGGGAGCTGTTTTTT.